These 15 T cell receptor beta chains came from one sample sequenced in a study of cytomegalovirus exposure and HLA in healthy donors. 60 Vbeta and 13 Jbeta primers were used in PCR. Sequencing was performed with immunoSEQ multiplex PCR; in TCRdb, only in-frame clones are kept and a portion is missing. This repertoire shows some 110,000 clones, 75% to 85% found once; its top ten account for under 6.5%. The sequenced sample was PBMCs. The receptors stem from a young man in good health and CMV-seronegative.

The chain is built from TRBV27 and TRBJ2-2; the match to TRBD2 covers 7 bases. Germline V gives CDR1 MNHEY, CDR2 SMNVEV (reference sequence). After removal of 7 bases from V and 3 bases from J, the junction contained 11 bases not matched to a gene. The CDR3 runs to 16 residues. The chain's CDR3 is CASIFSGLPDTGELFF. The CDR3 region has the DNA TGTGCCAGCATTTTTTCGGGACTACCCGACACCGGGGAGCTGTTTTTT.

The chain joins TRBV5-6 to TRBJ2-1; a possible D gene is TRBD2 (6 bases). CDR3 length: 15 amino acids. The germline CDR1 and CDR2 sequences are SGHDT and YYEEEE. Deletions cut 7 bases from V and 4 bases from J, with 18 bases between. The CDR3 coding sequence is TGTGCCAGCGAGCTTGATACGGGAGCGTACAATGAGCAGTTCTTC. Translated, it gives CASELDTGAYNEQFF.

This chain joins TRBV6-6 and TRBJ1-1; D gene unclear. The CDR3 loop spans 15 amino acids. Germline values: CDR1 MNHNY, CDR2 SVGAGI (reference sequence). V lost 0 bases and J lost 11, with 19 bases in between. CDR3 in DNA: TGTGCCAGCAGTTACTCGAGGTCTGTAAAAGAGGATGCTTTCTTT. Translated: CASSYSRSVKEDAFF.

This chain links TRBV7-4 with TRBJ2-3; TRBD2 matches 16 bases. The V gene's germline CDR1 is SGHVT and CDR2 SQSDAQ. CDR3 length equals 20 residues. V dropped 5 bases and J dropped 0; count of bases not matched to a gene: 11. The CDR3 bases are TGTGCCAGCAGCATAGGGGGACTAGCGGGAGGGTTGGGAAGCACAGATACGCAGTATTTT. Its translation: CASSIGGLAGGLGSTDTQYF.

The sample holds a few counts of this clone. The V gene is TRBV27, the J gene TRBJ2-5, with a possible D match to TRBD2 (5 bases). Germline V CDR1 and CDR2: MNHEY, SMNVEV (reference sequence). The V gene lost 3 bases and the J gene lost 5 bases, with 10 bases spanning the gap. CDR3 length: 13 amino acids. CDR3 nucleotides: TGTGCCAGCAGTTTCATTAGGGAGGAGACCCAGTACTTC. As protein: CASSFIREETQYF.

This clone has a handful of counts. The rearrangement joins TRBV7-2 to TRBJ2-6; D is perhaps TRBD1 (5 bases). V lost 3 bases to trimming and J lost 0 bases, with 12 bases between them. Germline assignment: CDR1 SGHTA and CDR2 FQGNSA. The CDR3 sequence is 17 residues long. The CDR3 region has the DNA TGTGCCAGCAGCTTGTGGGGCGGCCGCTCTGGGGCCAACGTCCTGACTTTC. Protein sequence: CASSLWGGRSGANVLTF.

The chain has TRBV2 and TRBJ2-7; 11 bases agree with TRBD1. Trimming at V came to 3 bases and at J to 1 base, leaving 2 bases not matched to a gene. CDR3 length: 15 amino acids. Germline values: CDR1 SNHLY, CDR2 FYNNEI. The CDR3 sequence: CASSDRDRGSYEQYF. The CDR3 nucleotides read TGTGCCAGCAGTGATAGGGACAGGGGGTCCTACGAGCAGTACTTC.

V usage is TRBV7-9 and J usage is TRBJ2-2, with D perhaps TRBD2 (5 bases). V was shortened by 5 bases and J by 8 bases, with 15 bases between the two germline ends. The CDR3 is 14 amino acids. Germline V gene sequence: CDR1 SEHNR, CDR2 FQNEAQ (reference sequence). CDR3 sequence reads: CASSRTERAGELFF. The CDR3 DNA reads as TGTGCCAGCAGCAGGACCGAGAGGGCTGGGGAGCTGTTTTTT. Full variable domain (rest looked up from reference TRBV7-9 and TRBJ2-2): DTGVSQNPRHKITKRGQNVTFRCDPISEHNRLYWYRQTLGQGPEFLTYFQNEAQLEKSRLLSDRFSAERPKGSFSTLEIQRTEQGDSAMYLCASSRTERAGELFFGEGSRLTVL.

The DNA for the CDR3 is TGTGCCAGCAGCTCCCAGGGGGCCAACGAGCAGTACTTC. Amino acids: CASSSQGANEQYF. The genes are TRBV11-2 and TRBJ2-7; 8 nucleotides line up with TRBD1. The CDR3 runs 13 residues. Germline V CDR1 and CDR2: SGHAT, FQNNGV. Losses at the gene ends were 4 bases for V and 5 bases for J; bases not matched to a gene: 4.

Only one count was recorded for this clone. V gene TRBV11-2 combines with J gene TRBJ1-1; 8 bases match TRBD1. Trimming took 2 bases from V and 3 from J; bases not matched to a gene: 5. The CDR3 contains 15 residues. Germline loops: CDR1 SGHAT, CDR2 FQNNGV. The CDR3, as DNA: TGTGCCAGCAGCTTAAAAACAGGGGGGTACACTGAAGCTTTCTTT. It yields the protein CASSLKTGGYTEAFF.

This chain links TRBV5-4 with TRBJ2-3; D is possibly TRBD2 (5 bases). Trimming stripped 0 bases from V and 2 bases from J, with 10 bases between. The germline V gene has CDR1 SGHNT and CDR2 YYREEE (reference sequence). This CDR3 spans 15 amino acids. In DNA form, the CDR3 reads TGTGCCAGCAGCTTGGGTGGGCTAGCCACAGATACGCAGTATTTT. It encodes CASSLGGLATDTQYF.

The rearrangement uses TRBV6-1 and TRBJ2-7; a possible D gene is TRBD1 (6 bases). The CDR3 is made up of 14 amino acids. V was trimmed by 5 bases and J by 2 bases, leaving 13 bases between them. The V gene's germline CDR1 is MNHNS and CDR2 SASEGT. CDR3 residues: CASSFGQMTYEQYF. The CDR3 DNA reads TGTGCCAGCAGTTTCGGACAGATGACCTACGAGCAGTACTTC.

This clone appeared a few times. This chain connects TRBV11-3 to TRBJ1-2; D might be TRBD1 (5 bases). Trimming shortened V by 4 bases and J by 4 bases, and 7 bases separated the two germline ends. There are 12 residues in the CDR3. In germline, CDR1 is SGHNT, CDR2 YENEEA. This chain's CDR3 is CASSYDSYGYTF. In nucleotides, the CDR3 is TGTGCCAGCAGCTACGACAGCTATGGCTACACCTTC. Full variable domain (missing parts from reference TRBV11-3 and TRBJ1-2): EAGVVQSPRYKIIEKKQPVAFWCNPISGHNTLYWYLQNLGQGPELLIRYENEEAVDDSQLPKDRFSAERLKGVDSTLKIQPAELGDSAVYLCASSYDSYGYTFGSGTRLTVV.

The V and J genes are TRBV11-3 and TRBJ2-1; 7 bases align to TRBD2. V shed 1 base, J shed 10 bases, and the junction held 10 bases outside the gene matches. Germline V gives CDR1 SGHNT, CDR2 YENEEA. There are 15 residues in the CDR3. CDR3 amino acids: CASSLGLAEAKEQFF. The CDR3 DNA reads TGTGCCAGCAGCTTAGGCCTAGCGGAAGCCAAGGAGCAGTTCTTC.

V usage is TRBV27 and J usage is TRBJ1-1; D is undetermined. The CDR3 is made up of 13 amino acids. Germline CDR1 and CDR2: MNHEY and SMNVEV (reference sequence). Trimming stripped 6 bases from V and 4 bases from J, with 12 bases between. CDR3 bases: TGTGCCAGCAGGGGCCAATCGAGCACTGAAGCTTTCTTT. This sequence encodes CASRGQSSTEAFF.